The rows below give T cell receptor beta chains drawn from one sample of a study of T cells after yellow fever vaccination. TCRdb ran MiXCR on the 5' RACE reads and lists one entry per CDR3 protein. The sample carries about 340,000 distinct CDR3 sequences, around 12% recorded once. This material consisted of CD4+ T cells sorted from PBMCs, taken 15 days after the yellow fever booster vaccination. These receptors originate from a man aged 18 to 30 who received the YFV17D yellow fever vaccine. Each CDR3 is given with its conserved first and last residue. The D gene is left open where the match is weak. Clone size appears in some rows only: once, few, many, or a class for an expanded clone.

>TRBV9|TRBJ1-6|NA|once
TGTGCCAGCAGCGAGACAGTGGGCAATTCACCCCTCCACTTT
CASSETVGNSPLHF
>TRBV2|TRBJ2-3|NA|NA
TGTGCCAGCGGGCAGAGCACAGATACGCAGTATTTT
CASGQSTDTQYF
>TRBV28|TRBJ2-1|NA|many
TGTGCCAGCAGGGCACAGGGTTCGCATGAGCAGTTCTTC
CASRAQGSHEQFF
>TRBV5-1|TRBJ2-7|NA|few
TGCGCCAGCAGCCCGGACAACTCCTACGAGCAGTACTTC
CASSPDNSYEQYF
>TRBV3-1|TRBJ1-2|TRBD1|few
TGTGCCAGCAGCCAGACAGGGCTGGGCTACACCTTC
CASSQTGLGYTF
>TRBV2|TRBJ1-2|NA|NA
TGTGCCAGCAGCGCCAACAGCAGAGCCTATGGCTACACCTTC
CASSANSRAYGYTF
>TRBV20-1|TRBJ2-5|NA|few
TGCAGTGCTAGACAGGGGCGGAAAGAGACCCAGTACTTC
CSARQGRKETQYF
>TRBV20-1|TRBJ2-1|TRBD2|few
TGCAGTGCTAGAGGGGTTAGCGGGGACTCCTACAATGAGCAGTTCTTC
CSARGVSGDSYNEQFF
>TRBV18|TRBJ2-3|NA|few
TGTGCCAGCTCACTCGATTTAGGGCGCACAGATACGCAGTATTTT
CASSLDLGRTDTQYF
>TRBV9|TRBJ2-2|NA|NA
TGTGCCAGCAGCCCCGGGTCGCTAGCCGTCACCGGGGAGCTGTTTTTT
CASSPGSLAVTGELFF
>TRBV7-2|TRBJ2-1|TRBD2|few
TGTGCCAGCAGCAAACTAGCGGGGGGCGGCGATGAGCAGTTCTTC
CASSKLAGGGDEQFF
>TRBV6-2/TRBV6-3|TRBJ1-1|NA|NA
TGTGCCAGCAGATTGATGGGGGGCACTGAAGCTTTCTTT
CASRLMGGTEAFF
>TRBV7-2|TRBJ1-2|TRBD1|few
TGTGCCAGCAGCTCAAGACTAGGGCAGGGGGCCTATGGCTACACCTTC
CASSSRLGQGAYGYTF
>TRBV7-2|TRBJ2-5|NA|few
TGTGCCAGCAGCTTCAGCACCCAGCAAGAGACCCAGTACTTC
CASSFSTQQETQYF
>TRBV30|TRBJ2-3|TRBD1|few
TGTGCCTGGGGGAGGGGACAGGGGGCAGATACGCAGTATTTT
CAWGRGQGADTQYF
>TRBV7-2|TRBJ1-6|NA|NA
TGTGCCAGCAGTTCTGACTGGAATTCACCCCTCCACTTT
CASSSDWNSPLHF
>TRBV5-1|TRBJ1-2|TRBD1|few
TGCGCCAGCAGCTGGGACAGACCTAACTATGGCTACACCTTC
CASSWDRPNYGYTF
>TRBV15|TRBJ1-5|NA|few
TGTGCCACCAGCGTCTCAGAAAATCAGCCCCAGCATTTT
CATSVSENQPQHF
>TRBV2|TRBJ1-4|NA|few
TGTGCCACCAAGGGCCCAGCTAATGAAAAACTGTTTTTT
CATKGPANEKLFF
>TRBV7-3|TRBJ2-1|TRBD2|NA
TGTGCCAGCAGCCCTACTAGCGGGGGGGCCGGTGAGCAGTTCTTC
CASSPTSGGAGEQFF
>TRBV7-9|TRBJ1-4|NA|few
TGTGCCAGCAATTTGGGGATTGAAAAACTGTTTTTT
CASNLGIEKLFF
>TRBV7-9|TRBJ1-1|NA|many
TGTGCCAGCAGCTTAGACATTCGGGCGACTGAAGCTTTCTTT
CASSLDIRATEAFF
>TRBV7-2|TRBJ1-6|TRBD1|NA
TGTGCCAGCAGCTTAGGACAGGGAGGTAATTCACCCCTCCACTTT
CASSLGQGGNSPLHF
>TRBV19|TRBJ1-4|NA|few
TGTGCCAGTAGTCCAAGCATGGGGCCTAATGAAAAACTGTTTTTT
CASSPSMGPNEKLFF
>TRBV12-3/TRBV12-4|TRBJ2-1|NA|NA
TGTGCCAGCAGCTTGGGGAGTGGGCAGTTCTTC
CASSLGSGQFF
>TRBV5-1|TRBJ2-3|NA|NA
TGCGCCAGCAGCTATACCAGGGCGGAAGATACGCAGTATTTT
CASSYTRAEDTQYF
>TRBV19|TRBJ2-1|TRBD2|NA
TGTGCCAGTAGTATGAGGACTAGCGGGGTCGCTATACAGTTCTTC
CASSMRTSGVAIQFF
>TRBV10-3|TRBJ2-2|NA|few
TGTGCCTCTGGAGTTAGGACAGGGACTATTGCGAACACCGGGGAGCTGTTTTTT
CASGVRTGTIANTGELFF
>TRBV6-6|TRBJ1-5|NA|few
TGTGCCAGCAGTTATCGGGGGGCAAGGCAGCCCCAGCATTTT
CASSYRGARQPQHF
>TRBV10-3|TRBJ2-1|NA|NA
TGTGCCATCGGGGAAGTGGACAATGAGCAGTTCTTC
CAIGEVDNEQFF
>TRBV12-3/TRBV12-4|TRBJ1-5|NA|NA
TGTGCCAGCAGTTTAGAGGACCACAATCAGCCCCAGCATTTT
CASSLEDHNQPQHF
>TRBV4-3|TRBJ1-6|NA|many
TGCGCCAGCAGCCAAGAGAGGTTGGATTCACCCCTCCACTTT
CASSQERLDSPLHF
>TRBV5-1|TRBJ2-2|NA|NA
TGCGCCAGCAGCTTGGCGGCAGAGGGGGACGGGGAGCTGTTTTTT
CASSLAAEGDGELFF
>TRBV5-6|TRBJ1-1|TRBD1|NA
TGTGCCAGCAGTTTTTTTGGGGACAGGGCTTTCTTT
CASSFFGDRAFF
>TRBV24-1|TRBJ2-3|NA|NA
TGTGCCACCAGTGGGCAAGTTGACGTCAGACCAAGGCCGCAGTATTTT
CATSGQVDVRPRPQYF
>TRBV7-2|TRBJ2-7|TRBD2|few
TGTGCCAGCAGGCGGGACTACAGCTCCTACGAGCAGTACTTC
CASRRDYSSYEQYF
>TRBV7-2|TRBJ1-1|NA|NA
TGTGCCAGCAAGGGTGGGAACACTGAAGCTTTCTTT
CASKGGNTEAFF
>TRBV5-5|TRBJ2-1|NA|NA
TGTGCCAGCAGCTTTACTTTACGGGGGGCGCGTGAGCAGTTCTTC
CASSFTLRGAREQFF
>TRBV29-1|TRBJ2-1|NA|NA
TGCAGCGTAGAGGTGAGGGCCCCCTACAATGAGCAGTTCTTC
CSVEVRAPYNEQFF
>TRBV24-1|TRBJ2-5|TRBD1|few
TGTGCCACCAGTGCCGCCCGACAGGGCGTGGGAGAGACCCAGTACTTC
CATSAARQGVGETQYF
>TRBV20-1|TRBJ2-1|NA|few
TGCAGTGCTAGAGATCGGCGGGGTCTCGATGAGCAGTTCTTC
CSARDRRGLDEQFF
>TRBV7-2|TRBJ1-5|NA|few
TGTGCCAGCAGCTTATGGCGGGCAGGGCTGCAGCCCCAGCATTTT
CASSLWRAGLQPQHF
>TRBV4-1|TRBJ2-7|TRBD2|many
TGCGCCAGCAGCCAACCGACTAGCGGGGCCTACGAGCAGTACTTC
CASSQPTSGAYEQYF
>TRBV19|TRBJ2-1|TRBD2|many
TGTGCCAGTAGTGGGCTAGCGGGCTCCTACAATGAGCAGTTCTTC
CASSGLAGSYNEQFF
>TRBV7-3|TRBJ1-2|NA|NA
TGTGCCAGCAGCGACAGAGGGCTGCTCGGCTACACCTTC
CASSDRGLLGYTF
>TRBV5-1|TRBJ2-3|TRBD2|NA
TGCGCCAGCAGCTTGGCCGGCGCGGGGGGAAAAGATACGCAGTATTTT
CASSLAGAGGKDTQYF
>TRBV7-2|TRBJ1-4|NA|few
TGTGCCAGCAGCTATCGGCAGGGCCGCGAAAAACTGTTTTTT
CASSYRQGREKLFF
>TRBV29-1|TRBJ1-2|TRBD1|NA
TGCAGCGTCCACCTGACAGGGGAAGACGGCTACACCTTC
CSVHLTGEDGYTF